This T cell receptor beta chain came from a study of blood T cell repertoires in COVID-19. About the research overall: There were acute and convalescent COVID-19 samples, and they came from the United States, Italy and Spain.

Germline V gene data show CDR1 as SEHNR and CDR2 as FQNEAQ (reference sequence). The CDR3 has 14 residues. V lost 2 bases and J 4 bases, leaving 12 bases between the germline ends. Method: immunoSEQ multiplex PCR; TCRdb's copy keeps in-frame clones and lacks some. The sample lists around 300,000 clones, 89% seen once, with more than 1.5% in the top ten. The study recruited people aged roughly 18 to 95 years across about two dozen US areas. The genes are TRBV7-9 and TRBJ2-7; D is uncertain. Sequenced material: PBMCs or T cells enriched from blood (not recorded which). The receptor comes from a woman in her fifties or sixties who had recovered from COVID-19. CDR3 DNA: TGTGCCAGCAGCTTATTACACACAACGTACGAGCAGTACTTC. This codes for CASSLLHTTYEQYF.